This entry is about one T cell receptor beta chain. Its binding antigen is unknown. Qualities for individual bases were not recorded, and no much larger clone is one base off. TCRbeta CDR3 regions were amplified from genomic DNA by means of the immunoSEQ Assay, a bias-controlled multiplex PCR. In the paper's pipeline: Nucleated cell counts per sample were estimated from amplification of reference gene primers within the assay. To quantify the absolute abundance of each unique TCRbeta CDR3 rearrangement, sequence reads were collapsed and filtered. For each sample, productive Simpson clonality was calculated by taking the square root of Simpson's diversity index across productive rearrangements. This is the immuneACCESS table as TCRdb keeps it, with only in-frame sequences that have V and J called. A part of the clones is gone; compared with another copy, unresolved V genes explain less than half, and the rest is unexplained. The V and J calls and clone size come from that table; D and trimming were worked out from the DNA. This sample gives under 130,000 clones in total; around 80% of them show up just once. The ten top clones hold 20% of the sample.

The sample comes from a study of blood T cell repertoires in COVID-19 (dated by TCRdb to 2020 to 2022). A note on the overall study: The collaborator samples originated in the United States, Italy and Spain and spanned the acute and convalescent phases of COVID-19. A freely available public database, intended as a resource for researchers studying the immune response to SARS-CoV-2, is where the repertoires were released. The samples were drawn from the first 160 participants of the ongoing ImmuneRACE study and from 1,254 subjects provided by 6 global collaborators. Sample metadata almost always included a de-identified subject ID, COVID-19 status, age in years and sex. The prospective study material was composed of cDNA or gDNA derived from T cells, B-cell-depleted T cells, or PBMCs. Where HLA class I and class II types were available, the types were taken from metadata supplied by the sample provider, not from assay-based typing. Deeply sampled blood TCRbeta repertoires from subjects exposed to, actively infected with, or recovered from COVID-19 were included in the dataset. The study at large found these results: The amount of clinical and demographic metadata varied by source and participant and was provided uncurated.

The collaborating institutions used their own protocols to collect whole blood in K2EDTA tubes. For TCRbeta analysis, collaborator samples were shipped as frozen whole blood, as isolated PBMCs, or as DNA extracted from either sample type. CDR1 and CDR2, per the germline V gene, are SGHTA and FQGTGA. V is cut by 4 bases and J by 2 bases, and the space between the germline ends is 7 bases. The CDR3 covers 13 residues, taking in both the cysteine and the phenylalanine. The sequence is cut down to CDR3 DNA, 39 bases in frame from base 1. The rearranged chain carries TRBV7-3 and TRBJ2-3, with TRBD2 tentatively as D gene (5 bases match). The specimen sequenced was peripheral blood. The origin of this receptor is a man aged 65 to 85 with active or convalescent COVID-19. The DNA sequence is as follows: TGTGCCAGCAGCTCCCTAGCCACAGATACGCAGTATTTT. This sequence encodes CASSSLATDTQYF.